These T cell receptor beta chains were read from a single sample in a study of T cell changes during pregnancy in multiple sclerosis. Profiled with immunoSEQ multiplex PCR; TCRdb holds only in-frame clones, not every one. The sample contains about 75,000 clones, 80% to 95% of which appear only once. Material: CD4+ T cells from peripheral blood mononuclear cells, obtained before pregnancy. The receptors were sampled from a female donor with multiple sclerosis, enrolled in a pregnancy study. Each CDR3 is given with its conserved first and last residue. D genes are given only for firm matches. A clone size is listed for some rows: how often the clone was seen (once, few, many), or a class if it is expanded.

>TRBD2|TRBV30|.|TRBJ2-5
CAGGGRFQETQYF
TGTGCCGGGGGGGGTCGGTTCCAAGAGACCCAGTACTTC
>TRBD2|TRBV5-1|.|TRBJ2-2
CASSQTSGTSELFF
TGCGCCAGCAGCCAGACTAGCGGGACTTCGGAACTGTTTTTT
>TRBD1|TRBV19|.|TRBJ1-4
CASSPTGTGYEKLFF
TGTGCCAGTAGTCCAACCGGGACAGGGTATGAAAAACTGTTTTTT
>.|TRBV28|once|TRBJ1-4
CASSLLPRTALSEKLFF
TGTGCCAGCAGTTTACTGCCCCGGACAGCGCTAAGTGAAAAACTGTTTTTT
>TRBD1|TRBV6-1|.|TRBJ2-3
CASLRGTGVVDTQYF
TGTGCCAGCCTCCGCGGGACAGGGGTCGTAGATACGCAGTATTTT
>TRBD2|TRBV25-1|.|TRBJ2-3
CASSLAGGPAQYF
TGTGCCAGCAGCCTAGCGGGAGGGCCTGCGCAGTATTTT
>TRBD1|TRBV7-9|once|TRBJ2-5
CASSVAGTGVQETQYF
TGTGCCAGCAGCGTCGCCGGGACAGGGGTACAAGAGACCCAGTACTTC
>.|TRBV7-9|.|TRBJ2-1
CASSLLGSPVEGNEQFF
TGTGCCAGCAGCCTCCTAGGGAGCCCAGTTGAAGGGAATGAGCAGTTCTTC
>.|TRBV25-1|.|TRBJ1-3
CASSEYEGWGNTIYF
TGTGCCAGCAGTGAGTACGAGGGTTGGGGAAACACCATATATTTT
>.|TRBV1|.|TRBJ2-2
CTSSQTNGQGKNDTGELFF
TGCACCAGCAGCCAAACTAATGGACAGGGGAAAAACGACACCGGGGAGCTGTTTTTT
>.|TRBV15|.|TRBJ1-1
CATSRGGGKGEAFF
TGTGCCACCAGCAGAGGAGGGGGAAAGGGTGAAGCTTTCTTT
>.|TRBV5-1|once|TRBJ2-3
CASSLEAGIVSGTDTQYF
TGCGCCAGCAGCTTGGAGGCCGGGATCGTTTCGGGCACAGATACGCAGTATTTT
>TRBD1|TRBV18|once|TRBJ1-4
CASSPGTGANEKLFF
TGTGCCAGCTCACCTGGTACAGGGGCTAATGAAAAACTGTTTTTT
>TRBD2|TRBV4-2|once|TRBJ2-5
CASSRGTSGRIQETQYF
TGTGCCAGCAGCCGAGGGACTAGCGGGAGAATACAAGAGACCCAGTACTTC
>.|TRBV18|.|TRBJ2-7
CASSPVRQGFEEQYF
TGTGCCAGCTCCCCCGTTCGGCAGGGGTTCGAGGAGCAGTACTTC
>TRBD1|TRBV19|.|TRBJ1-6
CASSTQGRSPLHF
TGTGCCAGTAGTACACAGGGGCGCTCACCCCTCCACTTT
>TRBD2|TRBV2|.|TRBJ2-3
CASRTTPGGRADTQYF
TGTGCCAGCAGGACAACTCCGGGAGGTAGGGCAGATACGCAGTATTTT
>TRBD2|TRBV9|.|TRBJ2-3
CASSVAGLAGRTDTQYF
TGTGCCAGCAGCGTAGCAGGACTAGCGGGTCGGACAGATACGCAGTATTTT
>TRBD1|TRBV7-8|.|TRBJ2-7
CASSLATGAGYEQYF
TGTGCCAGCAGCTTAGCGACAGGGGCGGGGTACGAGCAGTACTTC
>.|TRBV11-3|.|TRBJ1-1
CASSLGRGDTEAFF
TGTGCCAGCAGCTTAGGTCGGGGGGACACTGAAGCTTTCTTT
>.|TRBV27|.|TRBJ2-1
CASWEQGTYNEQFF
TGTGCCAGCTGGGAGCAGGGGACCTACAATGAGCAGTTCTTC
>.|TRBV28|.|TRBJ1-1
CASSLYTANTEAFF
TGTGCCAGCAGTTTATATACAGCTAACACTGAAGCTTTCTTT
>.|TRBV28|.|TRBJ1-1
CASSFMNTEAFF
TGTGCCAGCAGTTTCATGAACACTGAAGCTTTCTTT
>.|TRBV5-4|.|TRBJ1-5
CASSLDNNQPQHF
TGTGCCAGCAGCTTGGACAACAATCAGCCCCAGCATTTT
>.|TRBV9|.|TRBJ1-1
CASSPQQGIGTEAFF
TGTGCCAGCAGCCCACAGCAGGGTATAGGCACTGAAGCTTTCTTT
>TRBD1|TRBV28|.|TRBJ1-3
CASSGQGAGGNTIYF
TGTGCCAGCAGCGGACAGGGGGCCGGTGGAAACACCATATATTTT
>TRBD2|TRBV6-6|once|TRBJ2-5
CASSYTSGGPQETQYF
TGTGCCAGCAGTTACACCAGCGGGGGCCCTCAAGAGACCCAGTACTTC
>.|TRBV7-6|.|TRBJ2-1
CASSPTYNEQFF
TGTGCCAGCAGCCCCACCTACAATGAGCAGTTCTTC
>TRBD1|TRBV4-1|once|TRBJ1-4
CASSQDGTGGFEKLFF
TGCGCCAGCAGCCAAGATGGGACAGGGGGATTTGAAAAACTGTTTTTT
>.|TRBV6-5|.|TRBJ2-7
CASSNFMEQYF
TGTGCCAGCAGTAATTTTATGGAGCAGTACTTC
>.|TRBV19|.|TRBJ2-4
CASSMMGPKNIQYF
TGTGCCAGTAGTATGATGGGGCCCAAAAACATTCAGTACTTC
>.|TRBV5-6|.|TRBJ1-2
CASSLGQGGGGYTF
TGTGCCAGCAGCTTGGGGCAGGGAGGAGGTGGCTACACCTTC
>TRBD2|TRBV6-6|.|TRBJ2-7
CASTQRDLISYEQYF
TGTGCCAGCACCCAGCGGGACCTAATATCCTACGAGCAGTACTTC
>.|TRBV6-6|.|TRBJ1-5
CASAGEQPQHF
TGTGCCAGCGCGGGGGAACAGCCCCAGCATTTT
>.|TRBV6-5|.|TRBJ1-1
CASGHRAAEAFF
TGTGCCAGCGGACATAGGGCGGCTGAAGCTTTCTTT
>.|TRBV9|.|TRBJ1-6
CASSQAATDSPLHF
TGTGCCAGCAGCCAGGCTGCGACGGATTCACCCCTCCACTTT
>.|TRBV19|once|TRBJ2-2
CASSILGANTGELFF
TGTGCCAGTAGTATTTTAGGAGCGAACACCGGGGAGCTGTTTTTT
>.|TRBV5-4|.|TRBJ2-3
CASSLGTAPDTQYF
TGTGCCAGCAGCTTGGGGACTGCCCCAGATACGCAGTATTTT
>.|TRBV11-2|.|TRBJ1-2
CASSLLKGPNYGYTF
TGTGCCAGCAGCTTACTAAAGGGGCCTAACTATGGCTACACCTTC
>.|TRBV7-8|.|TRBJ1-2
CASSSRDRKNGYTF
TGTGCCAGCAGCTCCCGCGACAGGAAGAATGGCTACACCTTC
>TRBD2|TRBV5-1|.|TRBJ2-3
CASSQGLAGGPLKDTQYF
TGCGCCAGCAGCCAGGGCCTGGCGGGAGGGCCGTTGAAAGATACGCAGTATTTT
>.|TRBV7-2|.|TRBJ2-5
CASSQRPPGVQETQYF
TGTGCCAGCAGCCAACGGCCCCCCGGGGTCCAAGAGACCCAGTACTTC
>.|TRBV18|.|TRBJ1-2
CASSPLGAYPRNYGYTF
TGTGCCAGCTCACCACTAGGGGCCTATCCTCGAAACTATGGCTACACCTTC
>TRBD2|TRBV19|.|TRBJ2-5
CASSLNRLARGETQYF
TGTGCCAGTAGTCTGAATCGACTAGCGAGAGGGGAGACCCAGTACTTC
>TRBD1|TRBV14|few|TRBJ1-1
CASSQRTGANTEAFF
TGTGCCAGCAGCCAAAGGACAGGGGCGAACACTGAAGCTTTCTTT
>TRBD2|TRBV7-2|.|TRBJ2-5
CASSSSAGGSQETQYF
TGTGCCAGCAGCTCCTCAGCGGGGGGGTCCCAAGAGACCCAGTACTTC
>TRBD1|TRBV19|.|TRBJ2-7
CASKDQGTGEVEQYF
TGTGCCAGTAAGGATCAAGGGACAGGGGAAGTCGAGCAGTACTTC
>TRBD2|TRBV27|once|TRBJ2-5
CASSFSERGGRETQYF
TGTGCCAGCAGTTTTTCGGAACGGGGGGGGAGAGAGACCCAGTACTTC
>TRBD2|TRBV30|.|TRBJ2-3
CAWTGGSTDTQYF
TGTGCCTGGACCGGGGGGAGTACAGATACGCAGTATTTT
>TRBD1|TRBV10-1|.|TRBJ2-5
CASTRGLQGAHETQYF
TGCGCCAGCACCAGAGGGCTCCAGGGGGCTCACGAGACCCAGTACTTC